The rows below give T cell receptor beta chains drawn from one sample of a study of cytomegalovirus exposure and HLA in healthy donors. Here immunoSEQ multiplex PCR was the method, and the copy in TCRdb shows in-frame clones only, minus some. The table shows approximately 100,000 clones, with roughly three quarters occurring only once. The sample consisted of PBMCs. Source of these receptors: a woman younger than 30 in good health and CMV-seropositive. Each CDR3 is given with its conserved first and last residue. The D gene is left open where the match is weak.

NA,TRBV19,TRBJ1-4,CASSPIRGIQNEKLFF
TRBD2,TRBV7-2,TRBJ2-3,CASSPRTRSADTQYF
TRBD1,TRBV5-1,TRBJ2-1,CASSFSGQGYNEQFF
TRBD1,TRBV28,TRBJ2-7,CASSLDRVLYEQYF
TRBD2,TRBV19,TRBJ2-7,CASATSGGSSYEQYF
NA,TRBV11-3,TRBJ2-3,CASSPARDTQYF
NA,TRBV27,TRBJ1-4,CATGRTNEKLFF
NA,TRBV5-1,TRBJ2-3,CASSFKTYTDTQYF
TRBD1,TRBV19,TRBJ1-5,CASTDRGHSNQPQHF
NA,TRBV7-2,TRBJ1-2,CASSQPGGLLGGYTF
TRBD2,TRBV11-3,TRBJ2-1,CASSLEAGAALNEQFF
NA,TRBV7-9,TRBJ2-7,CASSLGVQIHYEQYF
TRBD1,TRBV2,TRBJ1-2,CASILNRGSHYGYTF
NA,TRBV7-8,TRBJ2-2,CATTGVGRSGELFF
NA,TRBV4-1,TRBJ1-5,CASSQVRGGDQPQHF
NA,TRBV9,TRBJ1-2,CASSFALDRIAGSNYGYTF
TRBD1,TRBV19,TRBJ1-2,CASSIDHLNRGLGYTF
TRBD2,TRBV2,TRBJ2-7,CASSPTGLAGGEQYF
NA,TRBV28,TRBJ1-3,CASIPTARGNTIYF
NA,TRBV5-4,NA,CASSAGLEQYF
NA,TRBV29-1,TRBJ2-5,CSVDSGFQETQYF
TRBD2,TRBV7-9,TRBJ2-7,CASSRPSGGAPEQYF
TRBD2,TRBV5-1,TRBJ2-7,CASSGGLAGVYEQYF
NA,TRBV5-1,TRBJ2-5,CASSLISVQETQYF
TRBD2,TRBV27,TRBJ2-1,CASSQQLAGAIYNEQFF
TRBD2,TRBV2,TRBJ2-5,CATLSGEQYF
NA,TRBV7-3,TRBJ2-3,CASSLTRGTDTQYF
TRBD1,TRBV6-1,TRBJ1-2,CASDRVGYGYTF
TRBD2,TRBV7-2,TRBJ2-7,CASSFTGLALYEQYF
TRBD1,TRBV18,TRBJ1-2,CASSYGQGQVYGYTF
NA,TRBV9,TRBJ2-3,CASSVAWGGTDTQYF
TRBD1,TRBV18,TRBJ1-2,CASSPGQEHYGYTF
TRBD1,TRBV9,TRBJ1-2,CASSPSDRDYGYTF
TRBD1,TRBV4-1,TRBJ1-4,CASSQDPGTDEKLFF
NA,TRBV5-1,TRBJ2-4,CASSPWTDVKNIQYF
NA,TRBV5-4,TRBJ2-2,CASSRGPGGGELFF
NA,TRBV11-2,TRBJ2-3,CASTAGRRTDTQYF
NA,TRBV9,TRBJ2-1,CASSVVTAHLNEQFF
NA,TRBV2,TRBJ1-2,CASSPTTAPYGYTF
NA,TRBV25-1,TRBJ2-1,CASSVPGRAKASEQFF
TRBD1,TRBV6-1,TRBJ1-6,CASFARTGVISPLHF
TRBD2,TRBV2,TRBJ2-1,CASRRLAGAEQFF
NA,TRBV5-6,TRBJ2-3,CASSSLRTSTDTQYF
TRBD2,TRBV28,TRBJ2-3,CASRDPGGSTDTQYF
NA,TRBV9,TRBJ1-4,CASSAPLAGNEKLFF
TRBD1,TRBV29-1,TRBJ2-7,CSVATGPYEQYF
NA,TRBV15,TRBJ2-1,CATSRDRSQGSYNEQFF
NA,TRBV15,TRBJ1-1,CATSRRGGAFF
TRBD2,TRBV27,TRBJ2-1,CASSLGTSGIYEQFF
TRBD2,TRBV9,TRBJ2-1,CASSVEAGGYNEQFF
NA,TRBV5-4,TRBJ1-1,CASSHPSPGNTEAFF
NA,TRBV6-4,TRBJ2-1,CASSDSWAPGNEQFF
TRBD2,TRBV7-3,TRBJ2-1,CASSSLGAGEYNEQFF
TRBD1,TRBV7-6,TRBJ1-1,CASSPNRGSEAFF
NA,TRBV5-4,TRBJ2-5,CASSLDQGQETQYF
TRBD1,TRBV10-1,TRBJ2-7,CASSRDRGLSYEQYF
TRBD2,TRBV5-7,TRBJ2-1,CASSLAPGLAGYEQFF